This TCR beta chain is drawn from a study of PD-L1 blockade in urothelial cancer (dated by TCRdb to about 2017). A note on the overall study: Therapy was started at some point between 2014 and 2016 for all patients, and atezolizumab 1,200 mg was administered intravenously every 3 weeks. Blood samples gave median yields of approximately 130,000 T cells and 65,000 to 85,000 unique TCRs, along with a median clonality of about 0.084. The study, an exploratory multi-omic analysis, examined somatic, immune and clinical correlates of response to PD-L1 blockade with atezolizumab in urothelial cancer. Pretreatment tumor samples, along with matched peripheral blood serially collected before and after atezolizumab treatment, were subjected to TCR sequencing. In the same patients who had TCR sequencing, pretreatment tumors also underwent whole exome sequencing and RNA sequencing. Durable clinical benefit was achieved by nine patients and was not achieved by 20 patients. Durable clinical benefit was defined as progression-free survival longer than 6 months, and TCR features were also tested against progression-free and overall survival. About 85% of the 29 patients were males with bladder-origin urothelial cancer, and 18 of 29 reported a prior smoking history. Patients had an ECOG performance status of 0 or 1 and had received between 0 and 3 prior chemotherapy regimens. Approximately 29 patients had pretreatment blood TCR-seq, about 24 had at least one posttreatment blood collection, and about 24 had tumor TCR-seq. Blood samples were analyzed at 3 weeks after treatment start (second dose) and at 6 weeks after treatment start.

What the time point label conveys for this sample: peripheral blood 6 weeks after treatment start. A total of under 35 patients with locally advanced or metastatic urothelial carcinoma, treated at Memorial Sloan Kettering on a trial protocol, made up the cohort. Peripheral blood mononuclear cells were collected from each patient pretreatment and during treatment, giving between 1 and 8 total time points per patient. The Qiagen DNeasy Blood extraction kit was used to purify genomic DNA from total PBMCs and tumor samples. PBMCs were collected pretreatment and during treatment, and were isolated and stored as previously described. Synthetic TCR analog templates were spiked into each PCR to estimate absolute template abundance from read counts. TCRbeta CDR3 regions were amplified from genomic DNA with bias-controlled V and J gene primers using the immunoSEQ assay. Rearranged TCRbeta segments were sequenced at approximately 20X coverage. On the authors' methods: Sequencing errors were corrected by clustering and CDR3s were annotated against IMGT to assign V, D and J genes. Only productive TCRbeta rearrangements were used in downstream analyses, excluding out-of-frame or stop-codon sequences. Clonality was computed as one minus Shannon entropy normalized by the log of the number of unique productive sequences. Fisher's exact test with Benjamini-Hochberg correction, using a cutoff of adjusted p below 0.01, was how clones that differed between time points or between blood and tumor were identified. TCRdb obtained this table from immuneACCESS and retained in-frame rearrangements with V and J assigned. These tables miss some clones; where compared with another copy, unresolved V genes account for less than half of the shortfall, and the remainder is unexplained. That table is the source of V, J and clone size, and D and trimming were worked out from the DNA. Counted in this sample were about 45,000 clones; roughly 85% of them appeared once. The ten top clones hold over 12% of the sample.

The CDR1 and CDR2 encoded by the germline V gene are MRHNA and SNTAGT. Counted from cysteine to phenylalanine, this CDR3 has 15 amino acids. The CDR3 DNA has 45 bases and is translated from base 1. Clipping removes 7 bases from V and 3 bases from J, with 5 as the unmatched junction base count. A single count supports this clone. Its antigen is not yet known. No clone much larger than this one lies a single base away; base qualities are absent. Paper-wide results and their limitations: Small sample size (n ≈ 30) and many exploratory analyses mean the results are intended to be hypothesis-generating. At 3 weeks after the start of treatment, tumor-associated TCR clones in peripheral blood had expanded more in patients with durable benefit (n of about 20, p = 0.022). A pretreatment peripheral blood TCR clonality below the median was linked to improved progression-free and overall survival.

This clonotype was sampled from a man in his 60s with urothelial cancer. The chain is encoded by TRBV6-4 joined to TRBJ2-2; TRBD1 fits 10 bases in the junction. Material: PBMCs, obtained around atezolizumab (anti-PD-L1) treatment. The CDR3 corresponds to CASKRTGGDTGELFF. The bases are TGTGCCAGCAAAAGGACAGGGGGGGACACCGGGGAGCTGTTTTTT.